This T cell receptor (beta chain) was captured in a study of control samples from healthy donors and cancer patients. This clone was seen just once. Only in-frame clones appear in the TCRdb table, and some are missing; sequencing was by immunoSEQ multiplex PCR. The sample has over 75,000 clones, around four fifths seen once. Sequencing was done on a sample of blood. The receptor was isolated from a man under 40 in good health.

The CDR3: CATRTPGEIYGYTF. CDR3 sequence (DNA): TGTGCCACCCGGACACCAGGGGAAATCTATGGCTACACCTTC. The chain couples TRBV27 to TRBJ1-2, with D possibly matching TRBD1 (6 bases). This CDR3 is built from 14 residues. Germline-derived CDR1 and CDR2 are MNHEY and SMNVEV (reference sequence). Deletions cut 10 bases from V and 4 bases from J, with 19 bases between.